This is a list of T cell receptor beta chains from one sample in a study of vaccination effects on CD4 cells after COVID-19. Their cognate antigens are unknown. Here immunoSEQ multiplex PCR was the method, and the copy in TCRdb shows in-frame clones only, minus some. The sample shows about 46,000 clones, roughly four fifths of them seen only once. The source was CD4+ T cells from PBMCs cultured without peptide, collected before COVID-19 vaccination. These receptor sequences come from a human donor who had a prior SARS-CoV-2 infection. Both conserved end residues are part of each CDR3. D genes are given only for firm matches. Where a row states a size, it is once, few, many or the class of an expanded clone; other rows omit it.

size	D	V	J	CDR3	DNA
.	.	TRBV5-1	TRBJ1-3	CASSRGGVEGNTIYF	TGCGCCAGCAGCCGAGGCGGGGTCGAAGGAAACACCATATATTTT
.	.	TRBV13	TRBJ1-2	CASSRGGRDGYTF	TGTGCCAGCAGCAGAGGGGGGCGGGATGGCTACACCTTC
once	.	TRBV7-2	TRBJ1-4	CASSLAQSSTEKLFF	TGTGCCAGCAGCTTAGCGCAGTCCAGCACCGAAAAACTGTTTTTT
.	.	TRBV4-2	TRBJ2-2	CASSQEASLANTGELFF	TGTGCCAGCAGCCAAGAAGCTTCATTAGCGAACACCGGGGAGCTGTTTTTT
.	TRBD1	TRBV24-1	TRBJ2-5	CATSDSSNRGMEETQYF	TGTGCCACCAGTGATTCAAGCAACAGGGGGATGGAAGAGACCCAGTACTTC
.	.	TRBV3-1/TRBV3-2	TRBJ1-1	CASSQVNTEAFF	TGTGCCAGCAGCCAGGTGAACACTGAAGCTTTCTTT
.	.	TRBV9	TRBJ2-2	CASSPRGGADTGELFF	TGTGCCAGCAGCCCCAGGGGGGGTGCGGACACCGGGGAGCTGTTTTTT
.	TRBD1	TRBV6-5	TRBJ2-7	CASTGTGPIRYEQYF	TGTGCCAGCACTGGGACAGGGCCTATCAGGTACGAGCAGTACTTC
.	.	TRBV3-1/TRBV3-2	TRBJ2-1	CASSPRDMPGEQFF	TGTGCCAGCAGCCCCCGGGACATGCCTGGTGAGCAGTTCTTC
.	TRBD1	TRBV6-5	TRBJ2-5	CASSHRDSQETQYF	TGTGCCAGCAGTCACCGGGACAGCCAAGAGACCCAGTACTTC
.	.	TRBV7-8	TRBJ2-6	CASSLVAVRSGANVLTF	TGTGCCAGCAGCTTAGTGGCAGTTAGGTCCGGGGCCAACGTCCTGACTTTC
.	.	TRBV19	TRBJ2-3	CASSIGGAGALDTQYF	TGTGCCAGTAGTATAGGGGGGGCGGGCGCCTTAGATACGCAGTATTTT
.	TRBD1	TRBV9	TRBJ2-5	CANVGFRGQETQYF	TGTGCCAACGTTGGTTTCAGGGGGCAAGAGACCCAGTACTTC
few	TRBD2	TRBV7-2	TRBJ2-3	CASSLYGRTADTQYF	TGTGCCAGCAGCTTATACGGGAGGACGGCAGATACGCAGTATTTT
.	TRBD1	TRBV24-1	TRBJ1-1	CATKNPRHRGAEAFF	TGTGCCACCAAAAACCCGAGGCACAGGGGGGCTGAAGCTTTCTTT
.	.	TRBV10-3	TRBJ1-1	CATQGQARNTEAFF	TGTGCCACCCAAGGTCAGGCTAGGAACACTGAAGCTTTCTTT
.	TRBD2	TRBV7-2	TRBJ2-7	CASSSRTSGRRGEQYF	TGTGCCAGCAGCTCAAGGACTAGCGGGAGACGGGGCGAGCAGTACTTC
.	TRBD1	TRBV7-2	TRBJ1-5	CASSFGTGNQPQHF	TGTGCCAGCAGCTTCGGGACAGGGAATCAGCCCCAGCATTTT
.	TRBD1	TRBV12-5	TRBJ1-4	CASGLDESTGVEKLFF	TGTGCTAGTGGTTTGGACGAATCGACAGGGGTTGAAAAACTGTTTTTT
.	.	TRBV6-5	TRBJ1-2	CASSMDRAHGYTF	TGTGCCAGCAGTATGGACAGAGCCCATGGCTACACCTTC
.	.	TRBV11-3	TRBJ2-5	CASSQGGGHQETQYF	TGTGCCAGCAGCCAAGGGGGGGGACACCAAGAGACCCAGTACTTC
few	TRBD1	TRBV4-1	TRBJ2-3	CASSQDRGTGGTDTQYF	TGCGCCAGCAGCCAAGATCGGGGGACAGGGGGAACAGATACGCAGTATTTT
few	.	TRBV5-8	TRBJ1-1	CASSLWAKGYTEAFF	TGTGCCAGCAGCTTGTGGGCGAAGGGGTACACTGAAGCTTTCTTT
.	TRBD2	TRBV20-1	TRBJ2-4	CSASRAGGPGNIQYF	TGCAGTGCTAGTAGAGCGGGAGGGCCAGGGAACATTCAGTACTTC
.	.	TRBV11-3	TRBJ2-5	CASSVGLMSAREETQYF	TGTGCCAGCAGCGTAGGCCTTATGAGCGCCCGGGAAGAGACCCAGTACTTC
.	.	TRBV2	TRBJ1-2	CASMAVRGDVYGYTF	TGTGCCAGCATGGCAGTGAGGGGGGATGTTTATGGCTACACCTTC
.	.	TRBV2	TRBJ2-2	CASTTSRNTGELFF	TGTGCCAGCACCACTAGCAGGAACACCGGGGAGCTGTTTTTT
few	.	TRBV15	TRBJ1-5	CATSRDLGNQPQHF	TGTGCCACCAGCAGAGATTTGGGGAATCAGCCCCAGCATTTT
.	.	TRBV2	TRBJ1-2	CASSLDRTAPGYTF	TGTGCCAGCAGCCTAGACAGGACAGCTCCTGGCTACACCTTC
.	.	TRBV9	TRBJ1-1	CASSVAGTLNEAFF	TGTGCCAGCAGCGTAGCGGGGACTCTAAATGAAGCTTTCTTT
.	.	TRBV18	TRBJ1-6	CASSPQVAGPYNSPLHF	TGTGCCAGCTCACCCCAGGTGGCCGGGCCCTATAATTCACCCCTCCACTTT
few	.	TRBV2	TRBJ1-2	CASSTAEYGYTF	TGTGCCAGCAGTACTGCAGAGTATGGCTACACCTTC
.	TRBD2	TRBV4-1	TRBJ2-5	CASSQGVSGGQETQYF	TGCGCCAGCAGCCAAGGGGTTAGCGGGGGGCAAGAGACCCAGTACTTC
few	TRBD2	TRBV9	TRBJ2-1	CASSVTPFLAGYEQFF	TGTGCCAGCAGCGTTACCCCGTTCTTAGCGGGATATGAGCAGTTCTTC
.	.	TRBV2	TRBJ1-5	CASNSQNNQPQHF	TGTGCCAGCAACTCCCAAAACAATCAGCCCCAGCATTTT
.	TRBD2	TRBV6-2/TRBV6-3	TRBJ2-2	CASSYGGTRGDTGELFF	TGTGCCAGCAGTTACGGGGGGACTAGAGGTGACACCGGGGAGCTGTTTTTT
.	.	TRBV4-2	TRBJ2-4	CASSQDRQAEDIQYF	TGTGCCAGCAGCCAAGACCGACAGGCCGAGGACATTCAGTACTTC
.	.	TRBV19	TRBJ2-3	CASSIRGSTDTQYF	TGTGCCAGTAGTATAAGGGGGAGCACAGATACGCAGTATTTT
.	TRBD1	TRBV6-6	TRBJ2-3	CASSWGQGHGSVFTDTQYF	TGTGCCAGCAGCTGGGGACAGGGACATGGATCCGTGTTCACAGATACGCAGTATTTT
.	.	TRBV7-2	TRBJ2-2	CASSSPLEGRNTGELFF	TGTGCCAGCAGCTCCCCCCTCGAGGGGAGAAACACCGGGGAGCTGTTTTTT
few	.	TRBV2	TRBJ1-2	CASSKAVNYGYTF	TGTGCCAGCAGCAAAGCGGTCAACTATGGCTACACCTTC
.	.	TRBV28	TRBJ1-4	CASSLEVYGDEKLFF	TGTGCCAGCAGTTTGGAGGTCTACGGGGATGAAAAACTGTTTTTT
few	.	TRBV2	TRBJ1-4	CASSPTPTGEKLFF	TGTGCCAGCAGTCCGACCCCGACGGGTGAAAAACTGTTTTTT
.	.	TRBV19	TRBJ1-1	CASSIDGSGMNTEAFF	TGTGCCAGTAGTATAGATGGTAGCGGCATGAACACTGAAGCTTTCTTT
.	.	TRBV4-3	TRBJ2-3	CASSQPPGGTDTQYF	TGCGCCAGCAGCCAGCCTCCCGGGGGTACAGATACGCAGTATTTT
.	TRBD1	TRBV7-2	TRBJ2-1	CASSLGQGTYNEQFF	TGTGCCAGCAGCTTAGGACAGGGGACCTACAATGAGCAGTTCTTC
few	TRBD1	TRBV4-3	TRBJ2-7	CASSQDVGQGQYEQYF	TGCGCCAGCAGCCAAGATGTGGGACAGGGCCAATACGAGCAGTACTTC
.	TRBD2	TRBV29-1	TRBJ2-5	CSVYGLSGVYETQYF	TGCAGCGTCTACGGACTAAGCGGGGTCTATGAGACCCAGTACTTC
.	.	TRBV21-1	TRBJ1-6	CASSKVGQARNSPLHF	TGTGCCAGCAGCAAAGTCGGACAGGCCCGCAATTCACCCCTCCACTTT
once	TRBD2	TRBV11-3	TRBJ2-2	CASSPHYLAGGPGELFF	TGTGCCAGCAGCCCCCACTACCTAGCGGGAGGCCCCGGGGAGCTGTTTTTT
.	TRBD1	TRBV4-2	TRBJ1-4	CASSNRGLNEKLFF	TGTGCCAGCAGCAACAGGGGGCTAAATGAAAAACTGTTTTTT
.	.	TRBV10-3	TRBJ1-1	CAISEHYGSEDRVPEAFF	TGTGCCATCAGTGAGCATTATGGGAGCGAGGATCGAGTTCCTGAAGCTTTCTTT
few	TRBD2	TRBV7-6	TRBJ2-7	CASSYGTSGGSSYEQYF	TGTGCCAGCAGCTACGGGACTAGCGGGGGGAGCTCCTACGAGCAGTACTTC
few	.	TRBV7-9	TRBJ1-4	CASSRDLSLATNEKLFF	TGTGCCAGCAGCCGGGACCTATCCCTTGCAACTAATGAAAAACTGTTTTTT